These T cell receptor beta chains were read from a single sample in a study of cytomegalovirus exposure and HLA in healthy donors. TCRdb keeps only in-frame clones here, not all; method: immunoSEQ multiplex PCR. The repertoire consists of some 86,000 clones, with approximately 93% occurring once and the leading ten covering approximately 4%. The sample comprised PBMCs. The receptors here all came from a woman aged 30 to 39 in good health and CMV-seronegative. Both conserved end residues are part of each CDR3. Each record gives: D gene, J gene, clone size, V gene, CDR3 protein, CDR3 DNA. A D gene is named only where the DNA matches it firmly. Size is omitted from some rows. Given values are once, few, many or a class for expanded clones.

TRBD2,TRBJ2-1,.,TRBV4-1,CASSQEGTSRGNEQFF,TGCGCCAGCAGCCAAGAAGGGACTAGTAGGGGCAATGAGCAGTTCTTC
.,TRBJ1-1,.,TRBV30,CACLTGIGTEAFF,TGTGCCTGTCTAACAGGGATTGGCACTGAAGCTTTCTTT
.,TRBJ2-5,.,TRBV7-9,CASSLAQFGWETQYF,TGTGCCAGCAGCTTAGCCCAATTTGGCTGGGAGACCCAGTACTTC
.,TRBJ2-2,.,TRBV27,CASSLFPGHSSGELFF,TGTGCCAGCAGCCTATTTCCGGGACATTCATCCGGGGAGCTGTTTTTT
TRBD1,TRBJ1-2,.,TRBV19,CASSIYSGGRYGYTF,TGTGCCAGTAGTATTTATTCAGGGGGAAGGTATGGCTACACCTTC
TRBD2,TRBJ2-5,.,TRBV11-3,CASSLGTSSSQETQYF,TGTGCCAGCAGCTTAGGGACTAGTAGTTCTCAAGAGACCCAGTACTTC
.,TRBJ1-1,once,TRBV18,CASSDRKNTEAFF,TGTGCCAGCTCAGACAGGAAGAACACTGAAGCTTTCTTT
TRBD2,TRBJ2-3,.,TRBV18,CASSPSGNPADTQYF,TGTGCCAGCTCACCTAGCGGGAACCCCGCAGATACGCAGTATTTT
TRBD2,TRBJ2-3,.,TRBV19,CASRSGRAGDTQYF,TGTGCCAGCCGTAGCGGGAGGGCCGGGGATACGCAGTATTTT
TRBD1,TRBJ2-2,once,TRBV2,CASSRTGTPTGELFF,TGTGCCAGCAGTCGGACAGGGACTCCCACCGGGGAGCTGTTTTTT
.,TRBJ2-3,.,TRBV5-4,CASASGRGTDTQYF,TGTGCCAGCGCCTCGGGCAGGGGCACAGATACGCAGTATTTT
.,TRBJ1-2,.,TRBV30,CAWSYSGRAGYTF,TGTGCCTGGAGTTACAGCGGACGGGCGGGCTACACCTTC
TRBD2,TRBJ2-7,.,TRBV5-4,CASSLGTSTYEQYF,TGTGCCAGCAGCCTCGGGACTAGCACCTACGAGCAGTACTTC
.,TRBJ1-5,.,TRBV4-1,CASSQVSGLHQPQHF,TGCGCCAGCAGCCAAGTTTCAGGGTTGCATCAGCCCCAGCATTTT
.,TRBJ2-1,.,TRBV4-3,CASSQDAYNEQFF,TGCGCCAGCAGCCAAGACGCCTACAATGAGCAGTTCTTC
TRBD2,TRBJ2-1,.,TRBV6-1,CASSEWTSGYNEQFF,TGTGCCAGCAGTGAATGGACTAGCGGGTACAATGAGCAGTTCTTC
.,TRBJ2-2,.,TRBV7-9,CASSLGRNTGELFF,TGTGCCAGCAGCTTAGGCAGGAACACCGGGGAGCTGTTTTTT
TRBD1,TRBJ1-3,.,TRBV28,CASSLNYQGANTIYF,TGTGCCAGCAGTTTAAATTATCAGGGGGCAAACACCATATATTTT
TRBD2,TRBJ2-1,.,TRBV10-3,CAIIWTSVMGDEQFF,TGTGCCATCATTTGGACTAGCGTAATGGGCGATGAGCAGTTCTTC
TRBD1,TRBJ1-4,.,TRBV7-2,CASSLGTGSGGEKLFF,TGTGCCAGCAGCTTAGGGACAGGTTCGGGTGGGGAAAAACTGTTTTTT
.,TRBJ1-2,.,TRBV18,CASSQTGGVHGYTF,TGTGCCAGCTCACAAACCGGGGGGGTCCATGGCTACACCTTC
TRBD2,TRBJ2-2,.,TRBV7-2,CASSLVPAGVGTGELFF,TGTGCCAGCAGCTTAGTTCCAGCGGGAGTTGGCACCGGGGAGCTGTTTTTT
.,TRBJ2-3,.,TRBV14,CASSQRVAGRGTQYF,TGTGCCAGCAGCCAACGAGTCGCGGGACGGGGTACGCAGTATTTT
TRBD2,TRBJ2-7,.,TRBV5-1,CASSLELAVPYEQYF,TGCGCCAGCAGCTTGGAACTAGCGGTACCCTACGAGCAGTACTTC
TRBD2,TRBJ2-1,.,TRBV27,CASSLVGGTSGGADEQFF,TGTGCCAGCAGTTTAGTAGGAGGTACTAGCGGGGGGGCCGATGAGCAGTTCTTC
.,TRBJ2-7,.,TRBV28,CASSFQLLSYEQYF,TGTGCCAGCAGCTTCCAACTCCTCTCCTACGAGCAGTACTTC
.,TRBJ2-7,.,TRBV7-3,CASSFKGDSEQYF,TGTGCCAGCAGCTTCAAAGGAGACTCCGAGCAGTACTTC
TRBD2,TRBJ2-3,.,TRBV5-1,CASSSRGAGGPLRTDTQYF,TGCGCCAGCAGCTCTCGGGGAGCGGGAGGGCCGCTTCGGACAGATACGCAGTATTTT
TRBD2,TRBJ2-7,once,TRBV5-4,CASSLAGGGYEQYF,TGTGCCAGCAGCTTGGCGGGGGGAGGCTACGAGCAGTACTTC
TRBD2,TRBJ2-1,once,TRBV19,CASRGGVTSYNEQFF,TGTGCCAGTAGGGGGGGGGTAACCTCCTACAATGAGCAGTTCTTC
.,TRBJ1-2,.,TRBV29-1,CSVEPPPGRANYGYTF,TGCAGCGTTGAGCCCCCCCCAGGGCGAGCTAACTATGGCTACACCTTC
TRBD1,TRBJ2-2,.,TRBV7-9,CASSPRQGSGELFF,TGTGCCAGCAGCCCCAGACAGGGGTCCGGGGAGCTGTTTTTT
.,TRBJ2-2,once,TRBV27,CASRLQGNTGELFF,TGTGCCAGCCGTCTACAGGGAAACACCGGGGAGCTGTTTTTT
TRBD1,TRBJ1-4,.,TRBV6-1,CASSETGAVEKLFF,TGTGCCAGCAGCGAGACAGGGGCGGTAGAAAAACTGTTTTTT
.,TRBJ2-4,.,TRBV10-3,CAISEPRKGEKNIQYF,TGTGCCATCAGTGAGCCCAGGAAGGGGGAAAAAAACATTCAGTACTTC
TRBD1,TRBJ1-1,.,TRBV7-2,CASSSQAGTGVPEAFF,TGTGCCAGCAGCTCTCAAGCTGGGACAGGGGTCCCTGAAGCTTTCTTT
.,TRBJ1-1,.,TRBV18,CASSPDMLWRGNTEAFF,TGTGCCAGCTCACCAGACATGCTTTGGAGGGGAAACACTGAAGCTTTCTTT
.,TRBJ2-6,.,TRBV7-3,CASSTTSYDTGANVLTF,TGTGCCAGCAGCACTACCTCTTATGATACTGGGGCCAACGTCCTGACTTTC
TRBD1,TRBJ1-5,.,TRBV2,CASRELQGNQPQHF,TGTGCCAGCAGAGAATTACAGGGGAATCAGCCCCAGCATTTT
.,TRBJ1-5,.,TRBV7-2,CASSLVPQPNQPQHF,TGTGCCAGCAGCTTAGTTCCACAGCCCAATCAGCCCCAGCATTTT
TRBD1,TRBJ2-2,.,TRBV19,CASTPLWGQGATGELFF,TGTGCCAGTACCCCCCTTTGGGGACAGGGTGCCACCGGGGAGCTGTTTTTT
.,TRBJ2-5,.,TRBV27,CASSPGGLRETQYF,TGTGCCAGCAGTCCAGGAGGGCTGAGGGAGACCCAGTACTTC
TRBD1,TRBJ1-1,.,TRBV5-1,CASSLGQGSNTEAFF,TGCGCCAGCAGCTTGGGACAGGGGTCGAACACTGAAGCTTTCTTT
.,TRBJ1-1,.,TRBV30,CAWSGVSGTEAFF,TGTGCCTGGAGTGGCGTTTCGGGGACTGAAGCTTTCTTT
TRBD1,TRBJ1-2,.,TRBV7-6,CASSSGVAGTGVGYTF,TGTGCCAGCAGCTCAGGGGTTGCGGGGACAGGGGTTGGCTACACCTTC
TRBD2,TRBJ2-7,.,TRBV27,CASSLLGRTSGRQGNEQYF,TGTGCCAGCAGTTTACTGGGTCGGACTAGCGGGAGACAGGGTAACGAGCAGTACTTC
.,TRBJ2-3,.,TRBV9,CASSRGQPSTDTQYF,TGTGCCAGTAGCCGTGGACAGCCTAGCACAGATACGCAGTATTTT
.,TRBJ1-2,.,TRBV4-2,CASSQEYFSRQGNYGYTF,TGTGCCAGCAGCCAAGAATACTTCTCACGGCAGGGCAACTATGGCTACACCTTC
.,TRBJ1-1,.,TRBV6-1,CASSGVTEAFF,TGTGCCAGCAGCGGGGTTACTGAAGCTTTCTTT
.,TRBJ1-1,.,TRBV19,CASSIRTAMNTEAFF,TGTGCCAGTAGTATCCGGACAGCTATGAACACTGAAGCTTTCTTT
.,TRBJ2-1,.,TRBV6-5,CASSPTGYNEQFF,TGTGCCAGCAGTCCCACAGGGTACAATGAGCAGTTCTTC
.,TRBJ1-2,once,TRBV6-6,CASSYRDRGYGYTF,TGTGCCAGCAGTTACCGCGACAGAGGCTATGGCTACACCTTC
.,TRBJ2-5,.,TRBV7-3,CASSLGPGEETQYF,TGTGCCAGCAGCTTAGGTCCAGGGGAAGAGACCCAGTACTTC
.,TRBJ1-2,.,TRBV28,CASSPASIGSSNYGYTF,TGTGCCAGCAGCCCAGCGTCAATCGGCTCCTCTAACTATGGCTACACCTTC
.,TRBJ1-6,.,TRBV4-1,CASSQDSFNSPLHF,TGCGCCAGCAGCCAGGACAGTTTTAATTCACCCCTCCACTTT
TRBD1,TRBJ2-5,.,TRBV23-1,CASSLPRRQGAKETQYF,TGCGCCAGCAGTCTCCCTAGGAGGCAGGGGGCGAAAGAGACCCAGTACTTC
TRBD2,TRBJ2-1,.,TRBV5-1,CASSLGLAGENEQFF,TGCGCCAGCAGCCTGGGACTAGCGGGAGAAAATGAGCAGTTCTTC